These 18 T cell receptor beta chains were sequenced from one sample in a study of T-cell reconstitution after alpha-beta-depleted transplantation in children. Unique molecular identifiers were incorporated during preparation of the TCRbeta library. Each CDR3 protein gets one entry after TCRdb re-called the PCR reads with MiXCR. The sample holds some 200,000 distinct CDR3 sequences; 9.5% to 13% are singletons and the top ten take approximately 28%. The material sequenced was PBMCs, taken before TCRalphabeta/CD19-depleted stem cell transplant. The receptor source for this set is a child less than two years old with acute myeloid leukemia, due to receive a stem cell transplant.

This clonotype was counted ten times or more. The chain recombines TRBV10-3 with TRBJ2-2, with D uncertain. Germline V CDR1 and CDR2: ENHRY, SYGVKD. This CDR3 contains 17 residues. V shed 4 bases and J shed 2 bases, with 17 bases lying between them. The CDR3 DNA sequence: TGTGCCATCAGTGCAGGAACCGACCCCCACAACACCGGGGAGCTGTTTTTT. This translates into CAISAGTDPHNTGELFF.

This clonotype has a count of ten or more. The rearrangement uses TRBV4-1 and TRBJ2-3; 12 bases are a match to TRBD2. Trimming cost V 0 bases and J 5 bases; bases outside gene matches: 9. CDR1 MGHRA and CDR2 YSYEKL come from the germline V gene. The CDR3 runs 18 residues. The CDR3 loop is CASSQDRRTSGTGDTQYF. In nucleotides, the CDR3 is TGCGCCAGCAGCCAAGATCGCCGGACTAGCGGGACTGGAGATACGCAGTATTTT.

This clonotype has ten or more counts. This chain connects TRBV20-1 to TRBJ2-7, with TRBD2 identical over 10 bases. The CDR3 runs 14 residues. Per the germline V gene, CDR1 is DFQATT and CDR2 is SNEGSKA (reference sequence). After removal of 0 bases from V and 6 bases from J, the junction contained 5 bases not matched to a gene. DNA of the CDR3: TGCAGTGCTAGAGAGCTAGCGGGAGCCGGCGAGCAGTACTTC. Translating it yields CSARELAGAGEQYF.

This clonotype was seen ten or more times. V and J are TRBV13 and TRBJ2-5; TRBD2 matches at 7 bases. This CDR3 is 16 amino acids long. From germline, CDR1 is PRHDT and CDR2 FYEKMQ (reference sequence). Losses at the gene ends were 5 bases for V and 1 base for J; bases not matched to a gene: 10. Written as DNA, the CDR3 is TGTGCCAGCAGCGGTCGGGAGGAGGGGTTCCAAGAGACCCAGTACTTC. This translates into CASSGREEGFQETQYF. The full variable domain, with the rest looked up from reference TRBV13 and TRBJ2-5, is AAGVIQSPRHLIKEKRETATLKCYPIPRHDTVYWYQQGPGQDPQFLISFYEKMQSDKGSIPDRFSAQQFSDYHSELNMSSLELGDSALYFCASSGREEGFQETQYFGPGTRLLVL.

This clonotype has a handful of counts. The chain has TRBV7-6 and TRBJ2-7, with 7 bases lining up with TRBD1. V shed 3 bases, J shed 4 bases, and the junction held 6 bases outside the gene matches. The V gene's germline CDR1 is SGHVS and CDR2 FNYEAQ. This CDR3 spans 14 amino acids. CDR3 sequence: CASSFPGQPYEQYF. The CDR3 region has the DNA TGTGCCAGCAGCTTCCCGGGACAGCCTTACGAGCAGTACTTC.

This clonotype was seen repeatedly, ten times or more. The J gene is TRBJ2-2, the V gene TRBV20-1; TRBD2 matches 14 bases. This CDR3 contains 19 residues. Germline values: CDR1 DFQATT, CDR2 SNEGSKA (reference sequence). Trimming at V came to 4 bases and at J to 2 bases, leaving 12 bases not matched to a gene. The CDR3 DNA reads as TGCAGTGCTATTCCGACAACCGGACTAGCGGGGGGTAACACCGGGGAGCTGTTTTTT. It is translated as CSAIPTTGLAGGNTGELFF.

This clonotype was detected many times. V usage is TRBV7-6 and J usage is TRBJ1-5; no clear D. CDR3 length: 15 residues. The V and J ends lost 1 base and 5 bases respectively, with 12 bases between them. Germline values: CDR1 SGHVS, CDR2 FNYEAQ. The CDR3 DNA reads as TGTGCCAGCAGCTTAGGGACCAATTCAGATCAGCCCCAGCATTTT. Its translation: CASSLGTNSDQPQHF.

This clonotype was counted ten times or more. The chain has TRBV12-3 or TRBV12-4 and TRBJ2-7; D unclear. Between the trimmed V and J ends, which lost 2 bases and 9 bases, there was a span of 11 bases. The CDR3 is 12 amino acids. The CDR3 loop is CASSLRAEGQYF. CDR3 bases: TGTGCCAGCAGTTTAAGAGCCGAAGGGCAGTACTTC.

In its sample, this clonotype was seen a few times. The genes are TRBV12-3 or TRBV12-4 and TRBJ2-2; D remains unclear. The CDR3 contains 17 residues. Trimming cost V 2 bases and J 1 base, with 14 bases left between them. The CDR3 sequence: CASSLHFGDQNTGELFF. The CDR3 coding sequence is TGTGCCAGCAGTTTACATTTCGGCGACCAGAACACCGGGGAGCTGTTTTTT.

This clonotype was seen many times. V gene TRBV9 combines with J gene TRBJ2-2; 8 bases are a match to TRBD2. Germline V gene lookup returns CDR1 SGDLS and CDR2 YYNGEE. The trim removed 0 bases at V and 6 bases at J, leaving 4 bases unmatched. The CDR3 covers 15 residues. CDR3 DNA: TGTGCCAGCAGCGTAGCTAGCGGGCGTGCCGGGGAGCTGTTTTTT. This gives the protein CASSVASGRAGELFF.

This clonotype was recorded many times. The rearrangement joins TRBV18 to TRBJ1-2; D is possibly TRBD1 (6 bases). The germline V gene encodes CDR1 KGHSH and CDR2 LQKENI. The CDR3 extends over 13 amino acids. V lost 3 bases, J lost 3 bases, and 8 bases lay in between. The CDR3 reads CASSPGTHYGYTF. CDR3 DNA sequence: TGTGCCAGCTCACCCGGGACACACTATGGCTACACCTTC. The full variable domain, completed using reference TRBV18 and TRBJ1-2, is NAGVMQNPRHLVRRRGQEARLRCSPMKGHSHVYWYRQLPEEGLKFMVYLQKENIIDESGMPKERFSAEFPKEGPSILRIQQVVRGDSAAYFCASSPGTHYGYTFGSGTRLTVV.

This clonotype was recorded many times. The chain links TRBV27 to TRBJ1-5; maybe TRBD1 (6 bases). Germline V gene lookup returns CDR1 MNHEY and CDR2 SMNVEV (reference sequence). This CDR3 spans 12 amino acids. The V end lost 6 bases, the J end lost 7 bases, and 10 bases lay between the germline ends. CDR3 sequence reads: CASSPGGQPQHF. Written as DNA, the CDR3 is TGTGCCAGCAGCCCCGGGGGCCAGCCCCAGCATTTT.

There are a few counts of this clonotype. V gene TRBV20-1 combines with J gene TRBJ1-1, with a possible D match to TRBD1 (5 bases). Per germline, CDR1 DFQATT and CDR2 SNEGSKA (reference sequence). The V end lost 6 bases, the J end lost 7 bases, and 18 bases lay between the germline ends. The CDR3 contains 13 residues. CDR3 bases: TGCAGTGCGCGGTCCCGGTATCAGGGTGAAGCTTTCTTT. Protein product: CSARSRYQGEAFF.

This clonotype was observed a few times. V and J are TRBV9 and TRBJ2-3; TRBD2 aligns across 10 bases. V gave up 4 bases and J gave up 5 bases; unmatched junction bases: 19. The CDR3 loop spans 19 amino acids. The germline V gene encodes CDR1 SGDLS and CDR2 YYNGEE. The CDR3 DNA reads TGTGCCAGCAGCTCCTCCCTATATCCCCGCAGCGGGAGGGGAGATACGCAGTATTTT. As protein: CASSSSLYPRSGRGDTQYF.

This clonotype was detected ten times or more. The V gene is TRBV15, the J gene TRBJ2-5; TRBD2 matches 12 bases. The CDR3 runs to 19 residues. Looked up from germline, CDR1 is LNHNV and CDR2 is YYDKDF (reference sequence). The J segment lost 5 bases and the V segment lost 1 base, leaving 14 bases of the junction unmatched. CDR3 sequence reads: CATSRGGKASGGAYETQYF. The CDR3 DNA sequence: TGTGCCACCAGCAGAGGTGGGAAGGCTAGCGGGGGGGCATATGAGACCCAGTACTTC.

This clonotype was observed at least ten times. This rearrangement joins TRBV4-2 to TRBJ2-7, with 7 bases matching TRBD2. The length of the CDR3 is 15 residues. Trimming at V came to 5 bases and at J to 3 bases, leaving 10 bases not matched to a gene. Per germline, CDR1 LGHNA and CDR2 YNFKEQ. The CDR3 spells CASSWGGSGDYEQYF. As DNA, the CDR3 is TGTGCCAGCAGCTGGGGGGGTTCCGGGGACTACGAGCAGTACTTC.

V and J are TRBV18 and TRBJ1-1, with D unresolved. V dropped 3 bases and J dropped 8 bases, with 16 bases sitting between them. This CDR3 is 14 amino acids long. From germline, CDR1 is KGHSH and CDR2 LQKENI. CDR3: CASSPSWESGEAFF. The CDR3 DNA reads TGTGCCAGCTCACCCTCCTGGGAATCCGGCGAAGCTTTCTTT.

This clonotype was seen at least ten times. The J gene is TRBJ2-3, the V gene TRBV28, with 9 bases matching TRBD2. Germline V CDR1 and CDR2: MDHEN, SYDVKM. CDR3 length: 14 residues. Losses at the gene ends were 4 bases for V and 1 base for J; bases not matched to a gene: 0. The CDR3 here is CASSWTSGTDTQYF. The CDR3 nucleotides read TGTGCCAGCAGTTGGACTAGCGGCACAGATACGCAGTATTTT.